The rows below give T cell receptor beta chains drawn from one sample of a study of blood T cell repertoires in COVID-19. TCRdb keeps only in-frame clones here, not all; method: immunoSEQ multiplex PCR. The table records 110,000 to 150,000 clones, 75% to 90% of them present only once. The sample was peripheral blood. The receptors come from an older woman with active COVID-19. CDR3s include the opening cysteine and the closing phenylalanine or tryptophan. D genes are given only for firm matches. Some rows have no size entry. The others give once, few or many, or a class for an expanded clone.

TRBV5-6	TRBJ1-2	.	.	TGTGCCAGCAGTCTCGTCTCGGCTAACTATGGCTACACCTTC	CASSLVSANYGYTF
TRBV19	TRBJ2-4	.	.	TGTGCCAGTAGCACTCGGGCGGGATCCGGCATTCAGTACTTC	CASSTRAGSGIQYF
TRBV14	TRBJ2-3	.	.	TGTGCCAGTACTAGGCGGGGAGCGCCTAGCACAGATACGCAGTATTTT	CASTRRGAPSTDTQYF
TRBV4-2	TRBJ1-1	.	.	TGTGCCAGCAGCACAGGGTTCATGAACACTGAAGCTTTCTTT	CASSTGFMNTEAFF
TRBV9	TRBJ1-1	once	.	TGTGCCAGCAGCGTAGAAGGGGGTAACACTGAAGCTTTCTTT	CASSVEGGNTEAFF
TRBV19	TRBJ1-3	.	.	TGTGCCAGTGGGAGGGACACCATATATTTT	CASGRDTIYF
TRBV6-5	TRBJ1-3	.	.	TGTGCCAGCAGTTCGGGACTCACGGGGACCATATATTTT	CASSSGLTGTIYF
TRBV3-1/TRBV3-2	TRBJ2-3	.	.	TGTGCCAGCAGCCAAGAACCGGGGGGCACAGATACGCAGTATTTT	CASSQEPGGTDTQYF
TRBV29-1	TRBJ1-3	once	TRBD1	TGCAGCGCCTCCAGCGGGACAGGGGTAGGAAACACCATATATTTT	CSASSGTGVGNTIYF
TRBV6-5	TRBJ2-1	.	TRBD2	TGTGCCAGCATGACTAGCGGGGTTTTCAATGAGCAGTTCTTC	CASMTSGVFNEQFF
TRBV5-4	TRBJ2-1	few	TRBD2	TGTGCCAGCAGCCAGACTAGCGGGGAATACAATGAGCAGTTCTTC	CASSQTSGEYNEQFF
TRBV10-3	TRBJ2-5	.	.	TGTGCCATCAGTGAGTCGACTCGAGAGACCCAGTACTTC	CAISESTRETQYF
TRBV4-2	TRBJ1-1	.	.	TGTGCCAGCAGCCGACTGTCCGGGGGTGACACTGAAGCTTTCTTT	CASSRLSGGDTEAFF
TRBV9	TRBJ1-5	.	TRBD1	TGTGCCAGCAGCGGTCGGGACAGGGGGCCAGGGCAGCCCCAGCATTTT	CASSGRDRGPGQPQHF
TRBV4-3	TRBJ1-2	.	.	TGCGCCAGCAGCACAGGGAACTATGGCTACACCTTC	CASSTGNYGYTF
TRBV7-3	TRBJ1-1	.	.	TGTGCCAGCAGCTTAACAACCCAGGGTGGAACTGAAGCTTTCTTT	CASSLTTQGGTEAFF
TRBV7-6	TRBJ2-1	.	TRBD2	TGTGCCAGCAGCTACCGACTAGCGGGGTACAATGAGCAGTTCTTC	CASSYRLAGYNEQFF
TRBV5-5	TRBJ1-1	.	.	TGTGCCAGCAGCTTAGCCGGGACTTCGGGCGCTGAAGCTTTCTTT	CASSLAGTSGAEAFF
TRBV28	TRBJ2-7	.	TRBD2	TGTGCCAGCAGTTCAAGGACTAGCGGGATGGACTCCTACGAGCAGTACTTC	CASSSRTSGMDSYEQYF
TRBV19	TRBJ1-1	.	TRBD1	TGTGCCAGTATAGAGGGGGACAGTGGTTGGCCTGAAGCTTTCTTT	CASIEGDSGWPEAFF
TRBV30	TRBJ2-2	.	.	TGTGCCTGGAGTCCCCAGGGCGGGGAGCTGTTTTTT	CAWSPQGGELFF
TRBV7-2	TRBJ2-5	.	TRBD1	TGTGCCAGCAGCTTTTCAGGTTTCCCCCAGGGGGCACGGGAGACCCAGTACTTC	CASSFSGFPQGARETQYF
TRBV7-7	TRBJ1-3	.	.	TGTGCCAGCAGCTTGAGCTCTGGAAACACCATATATTTT	CASSLSSGNTIYF
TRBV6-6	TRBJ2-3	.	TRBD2	TGTGCCAGCAGTCCAAGCGGGATCTTTAGCACAGATACGCAGTATTTT	CASSPSGIFSTDTQYF
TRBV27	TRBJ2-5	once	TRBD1	TGTGCCAGCAGTCCAGGGACAGGGGGCAGGGAGACCCAGTACTTC	CASSPGTGGRETQYF
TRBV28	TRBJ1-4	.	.	TGTGCCAGCAGCCCGCGGGGGGAGGGCAGGTCTAATGAAAAACTGTTTTTT	CASSPRGEGRSNEKLFF
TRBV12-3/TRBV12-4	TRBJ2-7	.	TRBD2	TGTGCCAGCGGACTAGCGGGAAGCTACGAGCAGTACTTC	CASGLAGSYEQYF
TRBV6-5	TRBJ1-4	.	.	TGTGCCAGCAGTTTATCAGGGAACCCTAATGAAAAACTGTTTTTT	CASSLSGNPNEKLFF
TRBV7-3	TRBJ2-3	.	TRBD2	TGTGCCAGCAGCTTACTCGCGGGAGGGGGCACAGATACGCAGTATTTT	CASSLLAGGGTDTQYF
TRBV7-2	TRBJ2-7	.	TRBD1	TGTGCCAGCAGCTTAGCGCTAGACAGGGGATCCTACGAGCAGTACTTC	CASSLALDRGSYEQYF
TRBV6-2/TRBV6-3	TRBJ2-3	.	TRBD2	TGTGCCAGCAGTCGTGGACTAGCGGGAGGGTCGTACACAGATACGCAGTATTTT	CASSRGLAGGSYTDTQYF
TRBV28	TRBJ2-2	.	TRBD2	TGTGCCAGCAGAACTAGCGGGAGTATCGGGGAGCTGTTTTTT	CASRTSGSIGELFF
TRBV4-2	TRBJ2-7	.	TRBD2	TGTGCCAGCAGCCAACTCTGGGAGGGCGGCGAGCAGTACTTC	CASSQLWEGGEQYF
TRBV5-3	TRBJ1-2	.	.	TGTGCCAGAAGCAATCCCGTCGGGGAGCCCGCGGGGTATGGCTACACCTTC	CARSNPVGEPAGYGYTF
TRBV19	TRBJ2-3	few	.	TGTGCCACCAATACGGGATCCCCTGTGGATACGCAGTATTTT	CATNTGSPVDTQYF
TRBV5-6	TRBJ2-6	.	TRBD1	TGTGCCAGCAGTTCACAGGGGGGCCCTCTCTCTGGGGCCAACGTCCTGACTTTC	CASSSQGGPLSGANVLTF
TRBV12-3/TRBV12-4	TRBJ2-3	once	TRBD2	TGTGCCAGCAGTTCTGGACTAGCGGACCAGTATTTT	CASSSGLADQYF
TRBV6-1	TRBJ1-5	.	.	TGTGCCAGCAGTGACCGGGACAATAGCAATCAGCCCCAGCATTTT	CASSDRDNSNQPQHF
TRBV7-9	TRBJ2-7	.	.	TGTGCCAGCAGCTTAGCGCCCCAGGGAGGCGAGCAGTACTTC	CASSLAPQGGEQYF
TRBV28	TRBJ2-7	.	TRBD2	TGTGCCAGCAGTTCCGCCGGGACTAGCGGGGGCGAGCAGTACTTC	CASSSAGTSGGEQYF
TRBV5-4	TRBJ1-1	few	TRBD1	TGTGCCAGCAGCGGGCCGGGACAGGGCAAGAACACTGAAGCTTTCTTT	CASSGPGQGKNTEAFF
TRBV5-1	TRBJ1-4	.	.	TGCGCCAGCAGCCCCTCGACCCGGGGAATAAGAAATGAAAAACTGTTTTTT	CASSPSTRGIRNEKLFF
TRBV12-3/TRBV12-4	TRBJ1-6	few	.	TGTGCCAGCAGTTTAACGGGTAATTCACCCCTCCACTTT	CASSLTGNSPLHF
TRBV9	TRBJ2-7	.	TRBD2	TGTGCCAGCAGCGTAGGGGCTAGCGGGAGATTCGACTACGAGCAGTACTTC	CASSVGASGRFDYEQYF
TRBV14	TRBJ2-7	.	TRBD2	TGTGCCAGCAGCCGGGGACTAGCGGGAGTCTTATACGAGCAGTACTTC	CASSRGLAGVLYEQYF
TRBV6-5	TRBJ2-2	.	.	TGTGCCAGCAGTTACTCGGTCCGGGGCACCGGGGAGCTGTTTTTT	CASSYSVRGTGELFF
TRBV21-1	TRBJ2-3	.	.	TGTGCCAGCAGCAACCAGACCGGGACAGGGGTAACAGATACGCAGTATTTT	CASSNQTGTGVTDTQYF
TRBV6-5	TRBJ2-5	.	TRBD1	TGTGCCAGCATCGGACAGGGGGCAGGAGAGACCCAGTACTTC	CASIGQGAGETQYF
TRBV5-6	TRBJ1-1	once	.	TGTGCCAGCAGCTCCCTGACAGCTGAAGCTTTCTTT	CASSSLTAEAFF
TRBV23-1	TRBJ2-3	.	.	TGCGCCAGCCTCCTCACGGGTGCTAGCACAGATACGCAGTATTTT	CASLLTGASTDTQYF
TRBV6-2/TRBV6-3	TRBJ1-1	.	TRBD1	TGTGCCAGCAGTCACGGACAGGGGCGCATGTTCGCTGAAGCTTTCTTT	CASSHGQGRMFAEAFF
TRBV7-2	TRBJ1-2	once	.	TGTGCCAGCAGCTCAACAGGTCGGGCGTATGGCTACACCTTC	CASSSTGRAYGYTF
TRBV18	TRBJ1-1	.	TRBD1	TGTGCCAGCTCACCAAACTCGAGACAGGGTATGAACACTGAAGCTTTCTTT	CASSPNSRQGMNTEAFF
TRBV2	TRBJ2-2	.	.	TGTGCCAGCAGACGTAACGGAGGCAGCACCACCGGGGAGCTGTTTTTT	CASRRNGGSTTGELFF
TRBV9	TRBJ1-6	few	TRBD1	TGTGCCAGCACCCCGGGACAGGGAGATTCACCCCTCCACTTT	CASTPGQGDSPLHF
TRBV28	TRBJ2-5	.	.	TGTGCCAGCAGGCAGGAGACCCAGTACTTC	CASRQETQYF
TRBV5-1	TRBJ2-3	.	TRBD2	TGCGCCAGTTGGACTAGCGGGAGGGCAGATACGCAGTATTTT	CASWTSGRADTQYF
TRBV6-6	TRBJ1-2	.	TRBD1	TGTGCCAGCAGTCGACAGGGGTCTTCAAACTATGGCTACACCTTC	CASSRQGSSNYGYTF
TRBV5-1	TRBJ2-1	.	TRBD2	TGCGCCAGCAGCTTGCTAGCGGAAGCTCTCAATGAGCAGTTCTTC	CASSLLAEALNEQFF